Following are 10 T cell receptor beta chains from one sample sequenced in a study of T cell responses to AZD1222 COVID-19 vaccine. The repertoire was sequenced with immunoSEQ multiplex PCR; TCRdb's copy has only in-frame clones and lacks some. The table includes roughly 120,000 clones, roughly nine tenths detected once. The specimen comprised peripheral blood, sampled 28 days after the second AZD1222 dose. The receptors were sampled from an adult who received the AZD1222 COVID-19 vaccine.

The chain recombines TRBV6-5 with TRBJ1-5; 8 positions agree with TRBD1. CDR3 length: 14 residues. Germline trimming cut 10 bases from V and 4 bases from J; bases unmatched to any gene: 9. Germline CDR1 is MNHEY and CDR2 is SVGAGI. CDR3 nucleotide sequence: TGTGCCACCAGCACTAGGACAGGGAATCAGCCCCAGCATTTT. Encoded protein: CATSTRTGNQPQHF.

This clone was detected a few times. The chain links TRBV5-1 to TRBJ1-5; 7 nucleotides line up with TRBD1. The CDR3 contains 13 residues. Trimming at V came to 4 bases and at J to 3 bases, leaving 1 base not matched to a gene. Germline V gives CDR1 SGHRS, CDR2 YFSETQ. The DNA for the CDR3 is TGCGCCAGCAGCAGGGGGCCCAATCAGCCCCAGCATTTT. Protein: CASSRGPNQPQHF.

The chain is built from TRBV2 and TRBJ2-1; D assignment may be TRBD1 or TRBD2 (6 bases each). Trimming removed 8 bases from V and 7 bases from J, with 18 bases in between. Germline V gene sequence: CDR1 SNHLY, CDR2 FYNNEI. The CDR3 totals 14 residues. CDR3 in amino acids: CASPEGGPHNEQFF. The CDR3 DNA is TGTGCCAGCCCCGAGGGGGGACCCCATAATGAGCAGTTCTTC.

The CDR3 here is CASSNRLNGEAFF. For the CDR3, the DNA is TGTGCCAGCAGTAACAGACTGAACGGTGAAGCTTTCTTT. The chain has TRBV25-1 and TRBJ1-1; D gene ambiguous. The CDR3 consists of 13 residues. CDR1 is MGHDK and CDR2 is SYGVNS in the germline V gene. V was cut by 5 bases and J by 7 bases, with 14 bases left in between.

This clone was detected a few times. V gene TRBV2 combines with J gene TRBJ1-2, with 7 positions matching TRBD1. V lost 2 bases to trimming and J lost 5 bases; unmatched junction nucleotides: 5. This CDR3 is built from 14 residues. CDR1 SNHLY and CDR2 FYNNEI come from the germline V gene. In nucleotides, the CDR3 is TGTGCCAGCAGTGAACTGGGACAGTCTTATGGCTACACCTTC. It encodes CASSELGQSYGYTF.

The rearrangement links TRBV18 to TRBJ2-1, with D possibly matching TRBD2 (6 bases). V was shortened by 3 bases and J by 3 bases, with 24 bases between the two germline ends. Per the germline V gene, CDR1 is KGHSH and CDR2 is LQKENI. The CDR3 consists of 19 residues. As DNA, the CDR3 is TGTGCCAGCTCACCTTTAGGTATATGGCGGGACTCCCACTACAATGAGCAGTTCTTC. It translates to CASSPLGIWRDSHYNEQFF.

The chain employs TRBV7-8 and TRBJ2-1; D tentatively reads TRBD1 or TRBD2 (6 bases each). The CDR3 length is 14 residues. Germline CDR1 SGHVS, CDR2 FQNEAQ. V gave up 4 bases and J gave up 7 bases, with 14 bases separating them. CDR3 nucleotide sequence: TGTGCCAGCAGCTCTAGTGGGGGGCTAAATGAGCAGTTCTTC. Protein product: CASSSSGGLNEQFF.

This clone is a singleton in its sample. The sample contains more than one DNA sequence encoding this CDR3. The chain combines TRBV27 with TRBJ2-7; D uncertain. The germline V gene has CDR1 MNHEY and CDR2 SMNVEV (reference sequence). The CDR3 loop spans 11 amino acids. V was shortened by 4 bases and J by 1 base, with 2 bases between the two germline ends. The CDR3, as DNA: TGTGCCAGCAGTTCGTCCTACGAGCAGTACTTC. Translation gives CASSSSYEQYF.

The gene calls are TRBV14 and TRBJ2-7; D not certain. This CDR3 contains 13 residues. Germline V gene sequence: CDR1 SGHDN, CDR2 FVKESK. V was trimmed by 4 bases and J by 3 bases, leaving 10 bases between them. The CDR3 DNA follows: TGTGCCAGCAGCCGGTTGTCTAGCTACGAGCAGTACTTC. This sequence encodes CASSRLSSYEQYF.

J is TRBJ1-5 and V is TRBV7-8; TRBD1 aligns across 8 bases. Looked up from germline, CDR1 is SGHVS and CDR2 is FQNEAQ. This CDR3 region has 15 residues. V lost 2 bases, J lost 2 bases, and 2 bases stayed unmatched. CDR3 DNA sequence: TGTGCCAGCAGCTTAAGGACAGGGCGCAATCAGCCCCAGCATTTT. Translation gives CASSLRTGRNQPQHF.